The 5 T cell receptor beta chains reported below all come from one sample, sequenced in a study of response to subunit inactivated influenza vaccine (dated 2018 in TCRdb). Libraries came from RT-PCR. Sequenced on an Illumina HiSeq 2500. TCRdb took the public reads, trimmed them with fastp at Q25, ran MiXCR for clone calling and kept in-frame beta chains. Records with the same CDR3 protein are collapsed into one entry carrying the most frequent genes and DNA. The sample has hundreds of thousands of distinct CDR3 sequences on record, 12% to 15% of them singletons. Less than 8.5% of the sample is taken by the ten largest. The specimen was PBMCs from blood, collected approximately 15 days before vaccination. These receptors all come from a man between 45 and 60 years old who received an inactivated influenza vaccine. Donor details come from another sample of the same person, matched by shared clones.

This clonotype was observed once. V and J are TRBV7-9 and TRBJ2-3; the match to TRBD1 covers 8 bases. CDR1 is SEHNR and CDR2 is FQNEAQ in the germline V gene (reference sequence). V gave up 5 bases and J gave up 5 bases; unmatched junction bases: 9. The CDR3 extends over 15 amino acids. Here the CDR3 reads CASSPPRGRGDTQYF. The DNA of the CDR3 is TGTGCCAGCAGCCCGCCCAGGGGGCGAGGAGATACGCAGTATTTT.

This clonotype has more than one count but fewer than ten. The chain employs TRBV20-1 and TRBJ1-1, with unresolved D. V was cut by 0 bases and J by 1 base, with 9 bases left in between. The germline V gene encodes CDR1 DFQATT and CDR2 SNEGSKA (reference sequence). CDR3 length: 14 residues. The CDR3 sequence: CSARDIRTNTEAFF. The CDR3 DNA reads TGCAGTGCTAGAGATATCAGAACGAACACTGAAGCTTTCTTT.

This sequence joins TRBV12-3 or TRBV12-4 and TRBJ2-3, with 9 bases that match TRBD2. J lost 2 bases, V lost 4 bases, and 7 bases had no gene match. The CDR3 sequence is 16 residues long. The CDR3 DNA reads as TGTGCCAGCAGTTATTTGGCGGGGGGGTTCACAGATACGCAGTATTTT. Protein: CASSYLAGGFTDTQYF.

J is TRBJ2-1 and V is TRBV6-2 or TRBV6-3; TRBD2 matches 7 bases. J was trimmed by 5 bases and V by 5 bases; bases with no gene match: 9. The CDR3 runs 15 residues. Germline CDR1 MNHEY, CDR2 SVGEGT. CDR3 sequence: CASSVGTNINNEQFF. The CDR3 DNA sequence: TGTGCCAGCAGTGTCGGGACTAACATCAACAATGAGCAGTTCTTC.

This clonotype showed up just a few times. The rearrangement joins TRBV2 to TRBJ2-3; the D is unclear. Trimming removed 3 bases at V and 2 bases at J, with 6 bases between. CDR1 and CDR2 (germline): SNHLY, FYNNEI. The CDR3 length is 13 residues. CDR3: CASSEWATDTQYF. CDR3 nucleotide sequence: TGTGCCAGCAGTGAGTGGGCCACAGATACGCAGTATTTT.